This T cell receptor beta chain was recorded in a study of blood T cell repertoires in COVID-19. V lost 0 bases to trimming and J lost 4 bases; unmatched junction nucleotides: 5. CDR1 and CDR2 (germline): SGHAT, FQNNGV. This CDR3 is 15 amino acids long. The authors' processing: Reference gene primer amplification yielded estimated nucleated cell counts. Some clones are missing from TCRdb's copy, which holds only in-frame ones; the method was immunoSEQ multiplex PCR. V and J calls and clone size are as listed in that table; D and trimming were resolved from the DNA. In the table there are almost 350,000 clones, roughly 90% of which are singletons.

Specimen: PBMCs or T cells enriched from blood (not recorded which). The receptor was derived from a woman in her 30s who had been exposed to COVID-19. The V and J genes are TRBV11-2 and TRBJ2-7; 8 nucleotides match TRBD2. The CDR3 loop reads CASSLEVAGGYEQYF. The CDR3 coding sequence is TGTGCCAGCAGCTTAGAGGTTGCGGGAGGATACGAGCAGTACTTC.